What follows are 7 T cell receptor beta chains derived from one specimen sequenced in a study of tumor-infiltrating lymphocytes in primary liver carcinoma. Production of TCR beta cDNA used approximately 480 ng total RNA together with a constant-region primer. Slightly modified ARM-PCR with three nested multiplex PCR rounds yielded TCR beta libraries. TRBV1-TRBV30 forward primers paired with a C-beta reverse primer were used in the first two PCR rounds, which ran roughly 9 cycles each. A single record per CDR3 protein comes from TCRdb applying MiXCR to the multiplex PCR reads. In the table there are almost 55,000 distinct CDR3 sequences, over 70% of which are singletons. Unsorted bulk tissue of roughly 20-34 mg yielded co-extracted RNA and DNA. The sample consisted of liver tumor tissue from sampling region 2. Subset here: tumor region T2, inferior pole. These receptors originate from a man between 40 and 49 years old with primary liver carcinoma and hepatitis B virus infection.

Regarding this clonotype: A read error may be the cause here, since a much bigger clone is one base away. This chain connects TRBV28 to TRBJ1-2; 8 nucleotides match TRBD1. This CDR3 contains 13 residues. Unmatched junction bases numbered 10, after V lost 8 bases and J lost 8 bases. In germline, CDR1 is MDHEN, CDR2 SYDVKM. The CDR3 spells CASGSQGAQGYTF. The CDR3 DNA is TGTGCCAGCGGCTCCCAGGGGGCGCAAGGCTACACCTTC.

This clonotype was counted a few times. The genes are TRBV18 and TRBJ1-3; weak D call: TRBD1 (5 bases). The CDR3 sequence is 15 residues long. Germline CDR1 reads KGHSH; CDR2 reads LQKENI. The V end was cut by 1 base, the J end by 1 base, with 8 bases between. CDR3 sequence: CASSPQGKSGNTIYF. The CDR3 DNA reads TGTGCCAGCTCACCACAGGGGAAGTCTGGAAACACCATATATTTT.

About this clonotype itself: The conserved phenylalanine or tryptophan is not found at the CDR3 terminus, so this likely reflects a read error. The chain carries TRBV29-1 and TRBJ2-1; possibly TRBD1 or TRBD2 for D (5 bases each). The CDR3 has 15 residues. CDR1 and CDR2 (germline): SQVTM, ANQGSEA. The CDR3 here is CSVGPPSSSYNEQFS. The CDR3 DNA sequence: TGTAGCGTGGGGCCTCCTTCCAGCTCCTACAATGAGCAGTTCTCA.

This sequence joins TRBV29-1 and TRBJ2-1; D call uncertain. The V end lost 8 bases, the J end lost 9 bases, and 17 bases lay between the germline ends. There are 12 residues in the CDR3. CDR1 SQVTM and CDR2 ANQGSEA come from the germline V gene. The CDR3 nucleotides are TGCAGCCTTGTTAGGTTGGGTTCTGAGCAGTTCTTC. It yields the protein CSLVRLGSEQFF.

The chain uses TRBV29-1 and TRBJ2-7, with TRBD1 matching over 7 bases. The germline gives CDR1 SQVTM, CDR2 ANQGSEA. V lost 6 bases and J lost 2; bases outside the gene matches: 10. This CDR3 spans 14 amino acids. The CDR3 DNA follows: TGCAGCGTAGCCGGACAGGAGGCAACCTACGAGCAGTACTTC. It codes for CSVAGQEATYEQYF.

As to this clonotype: The CDR3 end shows no conserved phenylalanine or tryptophan, and so a read error is likely. The chain uses TRBV6-5 and TRBJ1-5; no firm D call. V lost 7 bases and J 5 bases, leaving 12 bases between the germline ends. The CDR3 spans 13 residues. Germline-derived CDR1 and CDR2 are MNHEY and SVGAGI. CDR3: CASKEIGDQPQHL. The CDR3 DNA reads TGTGCCAGCAAGGAGATAGGAGATCAGCCCCAGCATCTT.

The rearrangement joins TRBV6-1 to TRBJ2-5; D remains ambiguous. Germline loops: CDR1 MNHNS, CDR2 SASEGT. The CDR3 is made up of 15 amino acids. The germline V and J ends were trimmed by 7 bases and 14 bases, with 29 bases remaining between them. CDR3: CASTIGRVNQETKYF. CDR3 coding DNA: TGTGCCAGCACTATAGGACGGGTTAACCAAGAGACCAAATACTTC.